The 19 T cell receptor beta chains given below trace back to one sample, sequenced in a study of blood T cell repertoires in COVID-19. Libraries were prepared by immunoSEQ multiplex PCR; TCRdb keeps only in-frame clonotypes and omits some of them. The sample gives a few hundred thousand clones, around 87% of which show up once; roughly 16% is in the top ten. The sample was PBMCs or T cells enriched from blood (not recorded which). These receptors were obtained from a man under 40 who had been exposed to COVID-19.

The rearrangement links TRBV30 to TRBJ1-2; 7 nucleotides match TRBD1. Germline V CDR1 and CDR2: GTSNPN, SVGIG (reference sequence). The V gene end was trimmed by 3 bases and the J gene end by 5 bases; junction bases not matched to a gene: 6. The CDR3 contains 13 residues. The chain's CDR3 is CAWRRNRGYGYTF. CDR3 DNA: TGTGCCTGGAGAAGAAACAGGGGTTATGGCTACACCTTC.

The CDR3 region has the DNA TGCGCCAGCAGCCAGCTCGAGGGGGGGTCTTCACCCCTCCACTTT. The encoded protein is CASSQLEGGSSPLHF. The chain has TRBV5-1 and TRBJ1-6; the D gene is possibly TRBD1 (6 bases). V was pared by 4 bases and J by 9 bases, with 17 bases between. This CDR3 contains 15 residues. CDR1 and CDR2 (germline): SGHRS, YFSETQ. The entire variable domain, with the rest obtained from reference TRBV5-1 and TRBJ1-6, is as follows: KAGVTQTPRYLIKTRGQQVTLSCSPISGHRSVSWYQQTPGQGLQFLFEYFSETQRNKGNFPGRFSGRQFSNSRSEMNVSTLELGDSALYLCASSQLEGGSSPLHFGNGTRLTVT.

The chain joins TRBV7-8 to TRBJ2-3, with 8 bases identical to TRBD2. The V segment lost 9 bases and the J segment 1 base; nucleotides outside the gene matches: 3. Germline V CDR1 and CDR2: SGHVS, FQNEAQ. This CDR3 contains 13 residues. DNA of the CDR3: TGTGCCAGTCGGGAGGGGGGCACAGATACGCAGTATTTT. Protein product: CASREGGTDTQYF.

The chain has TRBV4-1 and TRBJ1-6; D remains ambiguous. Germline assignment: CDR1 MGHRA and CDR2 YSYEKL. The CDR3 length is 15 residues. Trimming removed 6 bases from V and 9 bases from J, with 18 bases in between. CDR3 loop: CASRPTTQAFSPLHF. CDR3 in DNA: TGCGCCAGCAGGCCGACTACTCAGGCATTTTCACCCCTCCACTTT.

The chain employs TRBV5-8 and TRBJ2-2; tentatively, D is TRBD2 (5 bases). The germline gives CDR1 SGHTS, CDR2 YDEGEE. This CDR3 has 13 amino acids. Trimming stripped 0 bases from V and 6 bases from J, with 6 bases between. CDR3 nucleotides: TGTGCCAGCAGCTTGGGGGGAGCCGGGGAGCTGTTTTTT. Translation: CASSLGGAGELFF.

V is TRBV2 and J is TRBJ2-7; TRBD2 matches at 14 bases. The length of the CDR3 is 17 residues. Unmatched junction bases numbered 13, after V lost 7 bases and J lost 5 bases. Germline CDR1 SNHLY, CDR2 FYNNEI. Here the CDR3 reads CASKQGQKGLAGDEQYF. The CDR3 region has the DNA TGTGCCAGCAAGCAAGGACAAAAGGGACTAGCGGGGGACGAGCAGTACTTC. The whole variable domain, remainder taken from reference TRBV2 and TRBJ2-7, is EPEVTQTPSHQVTQMGQEVILRCVPISNHLYFYWYRQILGQKVEFLVSFYNNEISEKSEIFDDQFSVERPDGSNFTLKIRSTKLEDSAMYFCASKQGQKGLAGDEQYFGPGTRLTVT.

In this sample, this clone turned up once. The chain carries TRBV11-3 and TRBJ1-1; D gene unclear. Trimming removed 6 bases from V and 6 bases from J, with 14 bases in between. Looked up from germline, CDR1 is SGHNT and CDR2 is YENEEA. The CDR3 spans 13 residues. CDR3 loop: CASSASWGAEAFF. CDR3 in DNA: TGTGCCAGCAGTGCCTCTTGGGGAGCTGAAGCTTTCTTT.

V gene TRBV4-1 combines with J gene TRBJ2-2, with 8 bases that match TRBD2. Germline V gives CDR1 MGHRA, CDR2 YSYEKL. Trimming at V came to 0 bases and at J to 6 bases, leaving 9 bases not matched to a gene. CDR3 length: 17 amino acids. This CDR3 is CASSQDKRGYIPGELFF. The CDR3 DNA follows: TGCGCCAGCAGCCAAGATAAGCGGGGGTACATCCCCGGGGAGCTGTTTTTT.

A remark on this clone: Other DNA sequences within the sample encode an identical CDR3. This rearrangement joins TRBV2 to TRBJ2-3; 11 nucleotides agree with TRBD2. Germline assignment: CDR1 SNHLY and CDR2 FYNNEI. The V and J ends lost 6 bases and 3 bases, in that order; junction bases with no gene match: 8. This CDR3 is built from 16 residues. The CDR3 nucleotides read TGTGCCAGCAGGCCTTTAGCGGGGGGGAGGACAGATACGCAGTATTTT. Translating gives CASRPLAGGRTDTQYF. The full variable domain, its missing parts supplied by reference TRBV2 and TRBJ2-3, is EPEVTQTPSHQVTQMGQEVILRCVPISNHLYFYWYRQILGQKVEFLVSFYNNEISEKSEIFDDQFSVERPDGSNFTLKIRSTKLEDSAMYFCASRPLAGGRTDTQYFGPGTRLTVL.

In nucleotides, the CDR3 is TGCGCCAGCAGCCAAGATCAGGTCAGGGCATATAATTCACCCCTCCACTTT. This gives the protein CASSQDQVRAYNSPLHF. The chain has TRBV4-1 and TRBJ1-6; tentatively, D is TRBD1 (5 bases). The CDR3 extends over 17 amino acids. V lost 0 bases and J 4 bases, leaving 13 bases between the germline ends. The germline V gene encodes CDR1 MGHRA and CDR2 YSYEKL.

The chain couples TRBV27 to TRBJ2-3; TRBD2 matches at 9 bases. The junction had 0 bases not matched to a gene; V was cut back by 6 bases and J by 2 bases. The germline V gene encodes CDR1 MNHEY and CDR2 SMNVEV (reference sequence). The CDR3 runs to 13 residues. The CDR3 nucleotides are TGTGCCAGCAGGGGACTAGCCACAGATACGCAGTATTTT. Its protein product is CASRGLATDTQYF.

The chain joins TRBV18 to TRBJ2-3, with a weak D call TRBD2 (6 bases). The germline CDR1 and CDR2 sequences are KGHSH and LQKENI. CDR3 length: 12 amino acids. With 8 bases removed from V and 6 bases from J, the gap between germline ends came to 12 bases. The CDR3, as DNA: TGTGCCAGCGCAGCGGAGGGCGATACGCAGTATTTT. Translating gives CASAAEGDTQYF.

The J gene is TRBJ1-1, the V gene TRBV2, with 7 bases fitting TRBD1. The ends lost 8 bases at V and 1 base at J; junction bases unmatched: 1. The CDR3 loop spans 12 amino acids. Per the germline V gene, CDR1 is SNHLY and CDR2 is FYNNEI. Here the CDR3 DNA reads TGTGCCAGCGGGACAGAGAACACTGAAGCTTTCTTT. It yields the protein CASGTENTEAFF.

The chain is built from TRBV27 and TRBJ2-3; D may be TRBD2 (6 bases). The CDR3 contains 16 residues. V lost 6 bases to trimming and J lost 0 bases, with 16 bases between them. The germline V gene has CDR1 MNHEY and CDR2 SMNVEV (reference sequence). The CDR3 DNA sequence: TGTGCCAGCAGCCCAGCTGGCGGGGCCAGCACAGATACGCAGTATTTT. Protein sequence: CASSPAGGASTDTQYF.

The CDR3 sequence: CASSVLQGATEAFF. CDR3 nucleotides: TGTGCCAGCAGCGTACTACAGGGGGCTACTGAAGCTTTCTTT. The chain links TRBV9 to TRBJ1-1; 9 bases fit TRBD1. Germline CDR1 reads SGDLS; CDR2 reads YYNGEE. V trimming: 1 base; J trimming: 5 bases; junction bases outside the gene matches: 3. This CDR3 is 14 amino acids long. Drawing the rest from reference TRBV9 and TRBJ1-1, the complete variable domain is DSGVTQTPKHLITATGQRVTLRCSPRSGDLSVYWYQQSLDQGLQFLIQYYNGEERAKGNILERFSAQQFPDLHSELNLSSLELGDSALYFCASSVLQGATEAFFGQGTRLTVV.

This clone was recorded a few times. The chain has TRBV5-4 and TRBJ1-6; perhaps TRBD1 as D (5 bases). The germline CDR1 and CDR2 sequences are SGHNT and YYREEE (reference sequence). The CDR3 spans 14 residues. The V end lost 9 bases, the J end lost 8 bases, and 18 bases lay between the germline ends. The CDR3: CAIRTSRADSPLHF. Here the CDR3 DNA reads TGTGCCATCAGGACATCCCGTGCAGATTCACCCCTCCACTTT.

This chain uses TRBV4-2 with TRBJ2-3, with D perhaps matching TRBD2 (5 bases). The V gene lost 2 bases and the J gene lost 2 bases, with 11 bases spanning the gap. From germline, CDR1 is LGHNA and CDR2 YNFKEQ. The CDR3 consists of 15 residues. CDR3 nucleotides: TGTGCCAGCAGCCAAACAGAAGACTACACAGATACGCAGTATTTT. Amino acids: CASSQTEDYTDTQYF.

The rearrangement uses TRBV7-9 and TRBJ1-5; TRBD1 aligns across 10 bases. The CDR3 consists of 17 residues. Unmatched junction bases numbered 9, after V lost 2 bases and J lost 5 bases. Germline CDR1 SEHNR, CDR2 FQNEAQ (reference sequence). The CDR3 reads CASSLSTGTGAHQPQHF. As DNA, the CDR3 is TGTGCCAGCAGCTTAAGTACTGGGACAGGGGCTCATCAGCCCCAGCATTTT.

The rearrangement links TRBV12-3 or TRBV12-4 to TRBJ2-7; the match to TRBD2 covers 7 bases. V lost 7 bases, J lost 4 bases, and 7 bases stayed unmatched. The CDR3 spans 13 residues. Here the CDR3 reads CASKLGEGYEQYF. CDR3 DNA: TGTGCCAGCAAGCTGGGGGAGGGGTACGAGCAGTACTTC.